This T cell receptor (beta chain) was captured in a study of blood T cell repertoires in COVID-19. Germline loops: CDR1 SGHRS, CDR2 YFSETQ. Unmatched junction bases numbered 0, after V lost 4 bases and J lost 4 bases. This CDR3 contains 13 residues. Original processing methods: Amplified reference gene primers provided the basis for estimating nucleated cell counts. Produced via immunoSEQ multiplex PCR; TCRdb's table is partial and in-frame only. V and J calls and clone size come straight from that table; D and trimming were deduced from the DNA. The sample has over 85,000 clones; about three quarters are singletons.

The sequencing input was peripheral blood. The receptor's source is a woman at least 80 years old with active or convalescent COVID-19. The V and J genes are TRBV5-1 and TRBJ2-5; TRBD1 matches 11 bases. Here the CDR3 DNA reads TGCGCCAGCAGCGGACAGGGGGCAGAGACCCAGTACTTC. Amino acid sequence: CASSGQGAETQYF.